The clone carrying this T cell receptor (beta chain) was seen once. Its antigen is not identified. The data originate from a study of T-cell reconstitution after alpha-beta-depleted transplantation in children. Whole-study results and caveats: T-cell numbers and diversity, one year after transplant, stemmed largely from T cells that were newly produced. By about two months after transplant, alpha-beta T cells reportedly arose from several hundred graft clones that had expanded.

Unique molecular identifiers were incorporated when the TCRbeta library was constructed. MiXCR was run by TCRdb on the PCR reads, yielding one entry per CDR3 protein. Of fewer than 450,000 distinct CDR3 sequences detected, around 16% appear once; the ten largest clones hold approximately 44%. From germline, CDR1 is SGHTA and CDR2 FQGNSA. The CDR3 is 13 amino acids. V was clipped by 5 bases and J by 6 bases, with 11 bases between them. The sequenced sample was PBMCs, mostly from graft donor cells, obtained 360 days after TCRalphabeta/CD19-depleted stem cell transplant. V gene TRBV7-2 combines with J gene TRBJ2-1, with D perhaps being TRBD1 or TRBD2 (5 bases each). The sequence was collected from a male patient aged 2-10 years who had a stem cell transplant for acute lymphoblastic leukemia, so the T cells may come from the graft donor. The CDR3 nucleotides read TGTGCCAGCAGCCGGGACGGGTTCAATGAGCAGTTCTTC. Protein product: CASSRDGFNEQFF.